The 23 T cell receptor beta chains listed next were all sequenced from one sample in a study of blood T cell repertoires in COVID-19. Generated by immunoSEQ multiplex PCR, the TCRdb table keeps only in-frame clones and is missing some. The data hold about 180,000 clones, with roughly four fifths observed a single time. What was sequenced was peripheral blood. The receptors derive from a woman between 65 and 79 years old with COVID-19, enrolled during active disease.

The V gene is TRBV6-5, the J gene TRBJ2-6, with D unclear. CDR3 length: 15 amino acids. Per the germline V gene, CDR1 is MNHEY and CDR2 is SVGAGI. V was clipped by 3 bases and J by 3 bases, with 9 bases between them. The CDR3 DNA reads TGTGCCAGCAGTTATGATGGCTTTGGGGCCAACGTCCTGACTTTC. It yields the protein CASSYDGFGANVLTF.

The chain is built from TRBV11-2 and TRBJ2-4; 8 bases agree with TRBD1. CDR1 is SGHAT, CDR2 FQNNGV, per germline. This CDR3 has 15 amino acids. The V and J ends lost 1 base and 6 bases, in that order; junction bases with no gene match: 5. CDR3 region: CASSLAGGVTNIQYF. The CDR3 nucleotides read TGTGCCAGCAGCTTAGCAGGGGGCGTTACAAACATTCAGTACTTC.

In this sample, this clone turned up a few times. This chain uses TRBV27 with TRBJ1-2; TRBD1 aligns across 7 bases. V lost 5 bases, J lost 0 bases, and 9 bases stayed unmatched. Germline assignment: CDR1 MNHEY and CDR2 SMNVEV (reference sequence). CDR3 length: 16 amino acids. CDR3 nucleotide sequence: TGTGCCAGCAGTGGCCACCCCAGGGGGACTAACTATGGCTACACCTTC. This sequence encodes CASSGHPRGTNYGYTF.

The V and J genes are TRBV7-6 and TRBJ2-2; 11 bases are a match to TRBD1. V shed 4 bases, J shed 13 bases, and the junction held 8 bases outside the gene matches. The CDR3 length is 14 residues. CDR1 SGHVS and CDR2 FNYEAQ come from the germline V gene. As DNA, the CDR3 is TGTGCCAGCAGCTCCGGACAGGGGGCAGGTTGGCTGTTTTTT. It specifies CASSSGQGAGWLFF.

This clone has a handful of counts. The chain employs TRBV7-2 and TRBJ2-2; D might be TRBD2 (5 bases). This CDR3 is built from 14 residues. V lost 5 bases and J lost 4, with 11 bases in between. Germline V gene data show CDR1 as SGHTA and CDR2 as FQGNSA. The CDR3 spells CASSTRAFTGELFF. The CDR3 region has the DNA TGTGCCAGCAGCACGAGGGCCTTCACCGGGGAGCTGTTTTTT.

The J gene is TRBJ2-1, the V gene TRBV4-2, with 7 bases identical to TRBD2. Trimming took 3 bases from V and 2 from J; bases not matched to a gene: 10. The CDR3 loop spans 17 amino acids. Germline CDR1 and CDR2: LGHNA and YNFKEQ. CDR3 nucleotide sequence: TGTGCCAGCAGCCAGTCTTGGACTAGGTCCACCTACAATGAGCAGTTCTTC. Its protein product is CASSQSWTRSTYNEQFF.

The CDR3 is CASSLSGQNNYGYTF. CDR3 bases: TGTGCCAGCAGCCTCTCAGGACAGAATAACTATGGCTACACCTTC. The V gene is TRBV7-2, the J gene TRBJ1-2; TRBD1 is a possible D gene (6 bases). CDR3 length: 15 amino acids. Germline V CDR1 and CDR2: SGHTA, FQGNSA. The V end lost 5 bases, the J end lost 1 base, and 14 bases lay between the germline ends.

CDR3 DNA sequence: TGCGCCAGCAGCACTGGAGGGCACAGGGGTAATGAGCAGTTCTTC. Encoded protein: CASSTGGHRGNEQFF. The chain carries TRBV5-1 and TRBJ2-1, with D perhaps matching TRBD1 (7 bases). Per germline, CDR1 SGHRS and CDR2 YFSETQ. This CDR3 region has 15 residues. V was clipped by 4 bases and J by 7 bases, with 18 bases between them.

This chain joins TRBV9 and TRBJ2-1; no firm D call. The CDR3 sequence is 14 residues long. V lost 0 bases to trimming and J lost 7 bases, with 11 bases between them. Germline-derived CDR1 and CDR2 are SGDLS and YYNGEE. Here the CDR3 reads CASSVASAGNEQFF. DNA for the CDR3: TGTGCCAGCAGCGTAGCGAGCGCTGGGAATGAGCAGTTCTTC.

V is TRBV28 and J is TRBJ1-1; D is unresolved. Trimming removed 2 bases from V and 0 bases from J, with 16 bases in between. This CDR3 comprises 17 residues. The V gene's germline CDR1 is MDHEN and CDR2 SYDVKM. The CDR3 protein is CASSLLGGPRMNTEAFF. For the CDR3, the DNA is TGTGCCAGCAGTTTACTCGGAGGGCCCCGCATGAACACTGAAGCTTTCTTT.

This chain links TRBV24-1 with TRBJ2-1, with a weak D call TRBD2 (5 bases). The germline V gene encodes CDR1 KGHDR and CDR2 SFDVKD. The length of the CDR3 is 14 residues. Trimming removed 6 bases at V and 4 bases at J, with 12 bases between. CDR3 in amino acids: CATSMGSGYNEQFF. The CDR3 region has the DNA TGTGCCACCAGTATGGGAAGCGGATACAATGAGCAGTTCTTC.

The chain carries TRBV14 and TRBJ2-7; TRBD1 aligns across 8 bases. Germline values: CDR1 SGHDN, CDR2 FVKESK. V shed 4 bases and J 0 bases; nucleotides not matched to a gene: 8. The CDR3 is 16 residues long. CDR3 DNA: TGTGCCAGCAGCCTTGTGACAGGGGCGAACTCCTACGAGCAGTACTTC. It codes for CASSLVTGANSYEQYF.

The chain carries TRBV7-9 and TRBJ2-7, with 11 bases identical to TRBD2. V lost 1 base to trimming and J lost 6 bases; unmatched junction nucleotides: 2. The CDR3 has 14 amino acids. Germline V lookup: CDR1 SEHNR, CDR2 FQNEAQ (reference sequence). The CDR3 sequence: CASSLVAGGAEQYF. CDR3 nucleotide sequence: TGTGCCAGCAGCTTAGTAGCGGGAGGGGCCGAGCAGTACTTC. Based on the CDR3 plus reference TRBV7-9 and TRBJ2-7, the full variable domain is DTGVSQNPRHKITKRGQNVTFRCDPISEHNRLYWYRQTLGQGPEFLTYFQNEAQLEKSRLLSDRFSAERPKGSFSTLEIQRTEQGDSAMYLCASSLVAGGAEQYFGPGTRLTVT.

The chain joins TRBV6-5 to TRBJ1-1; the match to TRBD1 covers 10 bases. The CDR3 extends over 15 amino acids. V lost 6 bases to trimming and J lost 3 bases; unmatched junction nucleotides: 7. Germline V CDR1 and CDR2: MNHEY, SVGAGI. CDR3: CASRRQTGGHTEAFF. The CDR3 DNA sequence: TGTGCCAGCAGGAGACAGACAGGGGGCCACACTGAAGCTTTCTTT.

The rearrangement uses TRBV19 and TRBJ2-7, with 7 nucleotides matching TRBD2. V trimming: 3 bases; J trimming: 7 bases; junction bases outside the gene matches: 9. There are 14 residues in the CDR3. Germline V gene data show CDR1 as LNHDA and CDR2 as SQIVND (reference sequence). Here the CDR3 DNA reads TGTGCCAGTAGTATTCTCCGCGGCGGGGGTGAGCAGTACTTC. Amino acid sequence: CASSILRGGGEQYF.

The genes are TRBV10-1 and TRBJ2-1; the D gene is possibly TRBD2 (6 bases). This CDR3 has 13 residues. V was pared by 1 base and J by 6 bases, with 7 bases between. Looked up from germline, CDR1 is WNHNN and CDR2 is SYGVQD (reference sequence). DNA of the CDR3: TGCGCCAGCAGTGAGTTGACTAGCAATGAGCAGTTCTTC. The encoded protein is CASSELTSNEQFF.

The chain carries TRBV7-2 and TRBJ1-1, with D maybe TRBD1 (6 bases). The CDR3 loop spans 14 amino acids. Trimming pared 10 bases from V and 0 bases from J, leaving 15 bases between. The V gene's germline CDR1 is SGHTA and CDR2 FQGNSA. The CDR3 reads CATTRGGVNTEAFF. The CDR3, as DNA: TGTGCCACCACTAGGGGGGGGGTGAACACTGAAGCTTTCTTT.

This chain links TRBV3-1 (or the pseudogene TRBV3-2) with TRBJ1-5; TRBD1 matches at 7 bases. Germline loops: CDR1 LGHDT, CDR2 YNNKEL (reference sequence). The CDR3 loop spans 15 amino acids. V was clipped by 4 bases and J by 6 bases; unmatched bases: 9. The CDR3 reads CASSPGIGGGQPQHF. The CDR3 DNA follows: TGTGCCAGCAGCCCTGGGATAGGGGGCGGTCAGCCCCAGCATTTT.

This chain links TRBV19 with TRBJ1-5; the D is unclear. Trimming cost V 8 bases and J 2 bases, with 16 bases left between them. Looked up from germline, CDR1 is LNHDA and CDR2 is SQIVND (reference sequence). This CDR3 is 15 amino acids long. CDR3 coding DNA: TGTGCCAGTCATGACGGGATAATGGGCAATCAGCCCCAGCATTTT. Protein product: CASHDGIMGNQPQHF.

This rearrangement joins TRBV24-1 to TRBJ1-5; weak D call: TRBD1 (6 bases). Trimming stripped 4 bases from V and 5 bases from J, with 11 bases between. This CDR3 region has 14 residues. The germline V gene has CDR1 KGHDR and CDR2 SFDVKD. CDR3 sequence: CATSDPGEDQPQHF. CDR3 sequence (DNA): TGTGCCACCAGTGACCCAGGGGAAGATCAGCCCCAGCATTTT.

The CDR3 sequence is CASRPLQYEQYF. The CDR3 DNA sequence: TGTGCCAGCAGACCCCTGCAGTACGAGCAGTACTTC. The chain joins TRBV2 to TRBJ2-7; no definite D call. V lost 6 bases, J lost 4 bases, and 10 bases lay in between. The CDR3 length is 12 residues. CDR1 SNHLY and CDR2 FYNNEI come from the germline V gene.

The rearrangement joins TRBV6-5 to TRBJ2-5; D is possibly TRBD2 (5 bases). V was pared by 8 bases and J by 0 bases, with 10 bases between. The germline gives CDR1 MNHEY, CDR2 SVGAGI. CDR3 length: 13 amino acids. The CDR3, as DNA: TGTGCCAGCCACCAAGCGGACCAAGAGACCCAGTACTTC. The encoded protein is CASHQADQETQYF.

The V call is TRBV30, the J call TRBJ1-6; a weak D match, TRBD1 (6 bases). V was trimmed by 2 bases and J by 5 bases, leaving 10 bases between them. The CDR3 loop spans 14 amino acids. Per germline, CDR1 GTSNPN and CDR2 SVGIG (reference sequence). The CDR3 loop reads CAWSLQGNNSPLHF. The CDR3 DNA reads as TGTGCCTGGAGTTTGCAGGGGAATAATTCACCCCTCCACTTT.